This entry lists 12 T cell receptor beta chains sequenced from one sample in a study of CD8+CD57+ T cells in acquired aplastic anemia. Genomic DNA, the template, was used for profiling of the TCR beta VDJ and CDR3. TCRdb fed the reads into MiXCR, producing one record per CDR3 protein. The table has about 400,000 distinct CDR3 sequences, about two thirds seen once; the top ten hold 4%. The sequenced sample consisted of sorted CD4+, CD8+, or CD8+CD57+ T cells (not recorded which) from PBMCs. The receptor set was obtained from a human donor in good health, serving as a control.

The chain carries TRBV7-6 and TRBJ1-5, with 9 bases identical to TRBD1. There are 15 residues in the CDR3. CDR1 is SGHVS, CDR2 FNYEAQ, per germline. With V trimmed by 3 bases and J by 15 bases, 15 bases remained unmatched. The CDR3 protein is CASSFHRTGEYPGHF. CDR3 nucleotide sequence: TGTGCCAGCAGCTTTCACCGGACAGGGGAGTACCCCGGGCATTTT.

V is TRBV9 and J is TRBJ2-5, with D perhaps matching TRBD1 or TRBD2 (5 bases each). There are 16 residues in the CDR3. The V end was cut by 0 bases, the J end by 9 bases, with 21 bases between. Looked up from germline, CDR1 is SGDLS and CDR2 is YYNGEE. The CDR3 coding sequence is TGTGCCAGCAGCGTAGACGAGGGGTATGGCTACACCTCCCAGTACTTC. It is translated as CASSVDEGYGYTSQYF.

At least ten counts were recorded for this clonotype. The J gene is TRBJ2-2, the V gene TRBV19; 7 bases are shared with TRBD2. The CDR3 covers 15 residues. Germline CDR1 is LNHDA and CDR2 is SQIVND (reference sequence). J gave up 1 base and V 5 bases, and 4 bases lay outside the gene matches. The CDR3 DNA is TGTGCCAGTAGTTGGCTAGCGGAGAACACCGGGGAGCTGTTTTTT. It specifies CASSWLAENTGELFF.

This clonotype was recorded at least ten times. J is TRBJ2-3 and V is TRBV19; D call uncertain. This CDR3 comprises 13 residues. The V gene lost 6 bases and the J gene lost 2 bases, with 9 bases spanning the gap. Germline V gene sequence: CDR1 LNHDA, CDR2 SQIVND (reference sequence). CDR3 region: CASRPVNTDTQYF. As DNA, the CDR3 is TGTGCCAGTAGGCCAGTGAACACAGATACGCAGTATTTT.

This clonotype was recorded at least ten times. This chain uses TRBV25-1 with TRBJ2-7, with TRBD2 identical over 7 bases. The CDR3 is made up of 15 amino acids. Trimming at V came to 7 bases and at J to 3 bases, leaving 12 bases not matched to a gene. Looked up from germline, CDR1 is MGHDK and CDR2 is SYGVNS. CDR3 amino acids: CASIMNPSGFYEQYF. The CDR3 DNA reads TGTGCCAGCATTATGAACCCTAGCGGTTTCTACGAGCAGTACTTC.

With respect to this clonotype: The junction departs from the called germline gene at one end, perhaps through a read error. The V call is TRBV7-3, the J call TRBJ2-6, with no clear D. CDR3 length equals 14 residues. Germline V CDR1 and CDR2: SGHTA, FQGTGA. CDR3 amino acids: CASSEASGPYVRTF. CDR3 in DNA: TGTGCCAGCAGCGAAGCCTCTGGGCCCTACGTCCGGACTTTC.

This clonotype was detected many times. The rearrangement joins TRBV11-2 to TRBJ1-2, with D uncertain. Trimming removed 5 bases at V and 1 base at J, with 8 bases between. The CDR3 has 13 amino acids. Germline V CDR1 and CDR2: SGHAT, FQNNGV. Here the CDR3 reads CASSLHLNYGYTF. The CDR3 DNA is TGTGCCAGCAGCCTACATCTTAACTATGGCTACACCTTC. The full variable domain, in which reference TRBV11-2 and TRBJ1-2 provide the parts outside the CDR3, is EAGVAQSPRYKIIEKRQSVAFWCNPISGHATLYWYQQILGQGPKLLIQFQNNGVVDDSQLPKDRFSAERLKGVDSTLKIQPAKLEDSAVYLCASSLHLNYGYTFGSGTRLTVV.

V is TRBV7-6 and J is TRBJ2-5, with D tentatively TRBD2 (6 bases). Germline CDR1 SGHVS, CDR2 FNYEAQ. V was pared by 6 bases and J by 5 bases, with 16 bases between. The CDR3 totals 14 residues. CDR3 sequence: CASRLAGGGETQYF. CDR3 DNA sequence: TGTGCCAGCAGACTAGCAGGAGGTGGGGAGACCCAGTACTTC.

This sequence joins TRBV12-3 or TRBV12-4 and TRBJ1-6; tentatively, D is TRBD1 (5 bases). The CDR3 runs 14 residues. The V gene lost 3 bases and the J gene lost 7 bases, with 10 bases spanning the gap. The CDR3 bases are TGTGCCAGCAGTTTGGGGGACGTAAATTCACCCCTCCACTTT. This encodes CASSLGDVNSPLHF.

In this sample, this clonotype turned up a few times. The chain couples TRBV7-2 to TRBJ1-2; D is possibly TRBD1 (6 bases). Per germline, CDR1 SGHTA and CDR2 FQGNSA. Deletions cut 1 base from V and 7 bases from J, with 10 bases between. The length of the CDR3 is 13 residues. The CDR3 reads CASSLGAQGGYTF. CDR3 in DNA: TGTGCCAGCAGCTTAGGGGCACAGGGTGGCTACACCTTC.

The gene calls are TRBV7-8 and TRBJ1-2; no definite D call. The germline V gene encodes CDR1 SGHVS and CDR2 FQNEAQ. Trimming shortened V by 6 bases and J by 5 bases, and 10 bases separated the two germline ends. This CDR3 comprises 12 residues. The CDR3 DNA sequence: TGTGCCAGCAGTGCCCATCAGTATGGCTACACCTTC. Translating it yields CASSAHQYGYTF.

Of note for this clonotype: The junction departs from germline at one end; a sequencing error may be responsible. This sequence joins TRBV19 and TRBJ1-3, with D perhaps matching TRBD1 (6 bases). The CDR3 contains 15 residues. Germline V gene data show CDR1 as LNHDA and CDR2 as SQIVND (reference sequence). CDR3: CASRPITGAGNAIYF. The CDR3 DNA reads TGTGCCAGTAGACCCATCACGGGGGCTGGAAACGCCATATATTTT.